Listed below are T cell receptor beta chains from one sample, sequenced in a study of persistence of HIV-infected CD4 T cells. Repertoires were generated with immunoSEQ multiplex PCR, while TCRdb's copy carries only in-frame clones and drops some. Of over 25,000 clones listed, around 82% are singletons. No antigen is known for these receptors. The sequenced sample was CD4+ T cells sorted from PBMCs after approximately 19-hour stimulation, obtained from a patient who received antiretroviral therapy. The receptors come from an adult man with HIV who was CMV-seropositive. The CDR3 runs from the conserved cysteine through the conserved F or W. Fields, in order: V gene, clone size, J gene, CDR3 protein. Part of the rows lack a size; the others show once, few, many or a class for expanded clones.

TRBV5-1	.	TRBJ2-1	CASSSRGPYNEQFF
TRBV19	.	TRBJ1-2	CASSPERRGDYGYTF
TRBV7-6	.	TRBJ2-1	CASSPGTASYNEQFF
TRBV3-1/TRBV3-2	.	TRBJ1-1	CASSQETDLNTEAFF
TRBV7-9	few	TRBJ1-1	CASSLPDRNTEAFF
TRBV12-3/TRBV12-4	.	TRBJ2-7	CASSLRAKSEQYF
TRBV5-1	.	TRBJ1-6	CASSLVGGDKALHF
TRBV5-1	.	TRBJ2-5	CASSLGAGGVETQYF
TRBV9	.	TRBJ2-5	CASSAQRGLRETQYF
TRBV24-1	once	TRBJ1-5	CATSDGGVTSNQPQHF
TRBV11-1	.	TRBJ2-7	CASSLDLTGGEQYF
TRBV3-1/TRBV3-2	.	TRBJ1-3	CASSQFTGTAGNTIYF
TRBV2	.	TRBJ2-3	CASRGGLVVDTQYF
TRBV29-1	few	TRBJ2-3	CSVGTGGADTQYF
TRBV6-5	.	TRBJ1-2	CASSPLWTNYGYTF
TRBV5-1	.	TRBJ1-1	CASSLQGTLNTEAFF
TRBV2	.	TRBJ2-5	CASSERSRGVRETQYF
TRBV7-9	.	TRBJ2-7	CASSLTAGPEQYF
TRBV5-5	once	TRBJ2-3	CASSFGGGAVGDTQYF
TRBV6-5	.	TRBJ1-2	CASSYWDRGGYTF
TRBV15	.	TRBJ1-3	CATSARVTGNTIYF
TRBV30	.	TRBJ1-6	CAWSGSPDRLNSPLHF
TRBV19	.	TRBJ2-2	CASSIMAGGRTGELFF
TRBV5-1	.	TRBJ2-3	CASSPGLAGSTDTQYF
TRBV4-1	.	TRBJ1-4	CASSQQEINEKLFF
TRBV10-1	.	TRBJ1-1	CASSGLRNTEAFF
TRBV21-1	.	TRBJ1-1	CASSKPLPDRGLNTEAFF
TRBV10-2	.	TRBJ1-5	CASSAGGHQPQHF
TRBV7-9	.	TRBJ2-5	CASSLTSGVPETQYF
TRBV2	few	TRBJ1-6	CASRSAFRAPAKPLHF
TRBV19	few	TRBJ1-1	CASSHQIGTEAFF
TRBV2	few	TRBJ1-5	CASSFFSNQPQHF
TRBV15	.	TRBJ2-1	CATSRDLLGGNEQFF
TRBV4-2	.	TRBJ2-5	CASNPGTGGQETQYF
TRBV3-1/TRBV3-2	once	TRBJ1-3	CASSPRGNSGNTIYF
TRBV28	once	TRBJ2-1	CASSSRQLGDHEQFF
TRBV5-4	few	TRBJ2-3	CASSPDPDTQYF
TRBV5-5	.	TRBJ1-6	CASSRAGGGSPLHF
TRBV14	.	TRBJ1-2	CASSQDLQYGYTF
TRBV7-2	.	TRBJ1-2	CASSLSSGAGGYTF
TRBV14	.	TRBJ2-3	CASSQVQITDTQYF
TRBV6-1	few	TRBJ2-3	CASSGYSLTRTDTQYF
TRBV7-3	.	TRBJ2-6	CASRAVQTSGANVLTF
TRBV6-5	few	TRBJ1-1	CASSYTKRRTEAFF
TRBV5-4	.	TRBJ1-2	CASSLRGLPNYGYTF